This TCR beta chain originates from a study of cytomegalovirus exposure and HLA in healthy donors. Study-level findings and limits: Later analysis revealed greater clonal expansion in HLA-associated TCR beta chains than in equally common others.

Donors in the study were healthy people who gave bone marrow. Worth noting for this clone: Its antigen remains unknown.

PCR amplification relied on 60 Vbeta primers (plus 13 Jbeta primers). This table comes from immunoSEQ multiplex PCR, and its TCRdb copy is limited to in-frame clones, with some not included. The table records tens of thousands of clones, 70% to 80% of them present only once. Germline assignment: CDR1 MNHEY and CDR2 SMNVEV (reference sequence). V lost 5 bases and J lost 5; bases outside the gene matches: 6. This CDR3 has 14 amino acids. The source is a man between 25 and 39 years old in good health and CMV-seronegative. The V and J genes are TRBV27 and TRBJ2-1; TRBD1 agrees at 7 bases. Source material: PBMCs. The CDR3 nucleotides are TGTGCCAGCAGTCCCACAGGGGTGGACAATGAGCAGTTCTTC. Protein sequence: CASSPTGVDNEQFF.